Below are 9 T cell receptor beta chains sequenced from a single sample in a study of radiotherapy plus CTLA-4 blockade in lung cancer. This table comes from immunoSEQ multiplex PCR, and its TCRdb copy is limited to in-frame clones, with some not included. The sample holds 80,000 or so clones, about 79% seen once. The sample was peripheral blood, taken from a patient treated with radiotherapy plus ipilimumab. The origin of the receptors is a human donor with non-small cell lung cancer whose response to radiotherapy plus ipilimumab could not be evaluated. Some clones in this sample may be carry-over from other donors' samples.

The rearrangement links TRBV5-4 to TRBJ2-3, with 10 bases lining up with TRBD2. The ends lost 4 bases at V and 0 bases at J; junction bases unmatched: 2. The germline gives CDR1 SGHNT, CDR2 YYREEE (reference sequence). The CDR3 totals 15 residues. The DNA for the CDR3 is TGTGCCAGCAGCCGAGCGGGGGGGAGCACAGATACGCAGTATTTT. It yields the protein CASSRAGGSTDTQYF.

This clone was observed once. The chain couples TRBV21-1 to TRBJ1-5. TRBV21-1 is tagged as a pseudogene. The CDR3 spans 14 residues. CDR3 residues: CASFREALNQPQHF. Written as DNA, the CDR3 is TGTGCCAGCTTCAGAGAGGCCCTCAATCAGCCCCAGCATTTT.

The genes are TRBV4-1 and TRBJ2-7, with D perhaps TRBD1 (6 bases). The CDR3 runs 14 residues. Germline V CDR1 and CDR2: MGHRA, YSYEKL. Trimming removed 5 bases at V and 3 bases at J, with 14 bases between. The CDR3 sequence is CASSWRQEIYEQYF. The CDR3 DNA is TGCGCCAGCAGCTGGCGACAGGAGATCTACGAGCAGTACTTC.

V and J are TRBV28 and TRBJ2-1; 11 nucleotides line up with TRBD2. V dropped 2 bases and J dropped 10; count of bases not matched to a gene: 7. The length of the CDR3 is 15 residues. Germline-derived CDR1 and CDR2 are MDHEN and SYDVKM. CDR3 sequence reads: CASSLNQLAGAEQFF. For the CDR3, the DNA is TGTGCCAGCAGTTTAAATCAACTAGCGGGGGCCGAGCAGTTCTTC. Using reference TRBV28 and TRBJ2-1 for the parts outside the CDR3, the full variable domain is DVKVTQSSRYLVKRTGEKVFLECVQDMDHENMFWYRQDPGLGLRLIYFSYDVKMKEKGDIPEGYSVSREKKERFSLILESASTNQTSMYLCASSLNQLAGAEQFFGPGTRLTVL.

The chain employs TRBV4-1 and TRBJ2-3; TRBD1 matches at 7 bases. Per the germline V gene, CDR1 is MGHRA and CDR2 is YSYEKL. The CDR3 runs to 16 residues. V lost 3 bases to trimming and J lost 2 bases; unmatched junction nucleotides: 8. CDR3 coding DNA: TGCGCCAGCAGCCACCCCCCGGGACAGATCACAGATACGCAGTATTTT. This codes for CASSHPPGQITDTQYF.

This clone appeared a few times. The rearrangement links TRBV7-8 to TRBJ1-1; tentative D call: TRBD1 (5 bases). The CDR3 has 15 residues. Deletions cut 4 bases from V and 1 base from J, with 13 bases between. Germline V gene lookup returns CDR1 SGHVS and CDR2 FQNEAQ. The CDR3 spells CASSSYDRPNTEAFF. The CDR3 nucleotides are TGTGCCAGCAGCTCCTATGACAGACCGAACACTGAAGCTTTCTTT.

The chain employs TRBV4-3 and TRBJ2-2; the match to TRBD2 covers 10 bases. The V segment lost 4 bases and the J segment 5 bases; nucleotides outside the gene matches: 4. This CDR3 has 15 residues. Germline loops: CDR1 LGHNA, CDR2 YSLEER. CDR3 DNA sequence: TGCGCCAGCAGCCTGAGCGGGGGGGGAACCGGGGAGCTGTTTTTT. It codes for CASSLSGGGTGELFF.

A few counts support this clone. CDR3 in amino acids: CASSLTGLAGNEQYF. The CDR3 nucleotides are TGTGCCAGCAGCTTAACGGGACTAGCGGGAAACGAGCAGTACTTC. The chain recombines TRBV7-9 with TRBJ2-7; 13 bases map to TRBD2. Looked up from germline, CDR1 is SEHNR and CDR2 is FQNEAQ (reference sequence). The CDR3 is made up of 15 amino acids. After removal of 2 bases from V and 5 bases from J, the junction contained 3 bases not matched to a gene.

The CDR3 nucleotides are TGTGCCAGCAGCCCCCTCGGTTCGGGCAATCAGCCCCAGCATTTT. This translates into CASSPLGSGNQPQHF. The chain combines TRBV28 with TRBJ1-5; D call uncertain. The CDR3 covers 15 residues. The germline V and J ends were trimmed by 6 bases and 2 bases, with 14 bases remaining between them. Germline loops: CDR1 MDHEN, CDR2 SYDVKM.